The following is a T cell receptor beta chain sequence with its context. The antigen is undetermined. This sample stems from a study of CD8 T cells in ankylosing spondylitis. Study findings and constraints: Clones linked to the disease showed a CD8+ phenotype. They occurred at relatively low frequencies in peripheral blood. Clones linked to disease were reported to show significant enrichment in matched ankylosing spondylitis synovial fluid. Apparently characteristic of ankylosing spondylitis blood was a TCR beta motif (roughly eight highly homologous variants).

CDR1 and CDR2 from the germline V gene are LGHNA and YNFKEQ. The CDR3 sequence is 13 residues long. V was cut by 0 bases and J by 6 bases, with 8 bases left in between. Quantitative 5'-RACE with molecular barcodes was used to make the TCR beta libraries. TCRdb itself ran the 5' RACE reads through MiXCR, one entry per CDR3 protein. Seen here are 300,000 to 400,000 distinct CDR3 sequences, approximately 22% observed once, and the top ten hold 13%. The TCR was taken from a male donor with ankylosing spondylitis or in good health (not recorded which). The chain combines TRBV4-2 with TRBJ2-5; a weak D match, TRBD2 (6 bases). Sequences were obtained from blood, either unsorted or a sorted T cell fraction (not recorded which). The CDR3, as DNA: TGTGCCAGCAGCCAAGAGCGGGGAAAGACCCAGTACTTC. As protein: CASSQERGKTQYF.